The entry below describes one T cell receptor (beta chain). Its specificity is not known. This sample is drawn from a study of PD-1 blockade in classical Hodgkin lymphoma. As for the study in general: Patients were administered nivolumab (3 mg/kg intravenously) every 2 weeks.

V lost 0 bases and J lost 3; bases outside the gene matches: 4. CDR3 length: 15 amino acids. Per the germline V gene, CDR1 is SGHRS and CDR2 is YFSETQ. Study-level results: Reports indicated that newly diagnosed patients had lower baseline TCR diversity than healthy donors did. The baseline diversity of complete responders showed similarity to that of newly diagnosed patients.

All the patients suffered relapse after autologous stem cell transplantation, and brentuximab vedotin exposure differed. This table comes from immunoSEQ multiplex PCR, and its TCRdb copy is limited to in-frame clones, with some not included. The table has 45,000 or so clones, 73% seen once. V usage is TRBV5-1 and J usage is TRBJ2-7; TRBD1 agrees at 9 bases. Here the sequenced sample was peripheral blood mononuclear cells (PBMCs), taken at baseline. This TCR came from a human donor with classical Hodgkin lymphoma. For the CDR3, the DNA is TGCGCCAGCAGCTTGGAGACAGGGGGAGTCTACGAGCAGTACTTC. As protein: CASSLETGGVYEQYF.